The T cell receptor beta chain described here comes from a study of identical twins. This CDR3 has 14 residues. Trimming stripped 6 bases from V and 1 base from J, with 12 bases between. Per germline, CDR1 DFQATT and CDR2 SNEGSKA (reference sequence). This clonotype was seen ten or more times. Its antigen remains unidentified. Each donor was a healthy Caucasian. Study-wide findings and caveats: Within beta out-of-frame sequences, the excess sharing observed between twins was weaker. Memory repertoires lacked the insertion deficit that abundant cord blood beta clonotypes showed.

After template switching added a universal primer site, the resulting cDNA carried unique molecular identifiers. TCRdb reprocessed the 5' RACE reads with MiXCR, giving one entry per CDR3 protein. The sample lists approximately 630,000 distinct CDR3 sequences, roughly 6.6% occurring once. These records were also assigned to another study, of yellow fever vaccine responses in identical twins.

The receptor was isolated from a woman between 18 and 29 years old in good health. The chain combines TRBV20-1 with TRBJ2-2; tentative D call: TRBD1 (6 bases). Sample: PBMCs. CDR3 bases: TGCAGTGCCACTGAGGACAGGAACACCGGGGAGCTGTTTTTT. It translates to CSATEDRNTGELFF.